Listed here are 9 T cell receptor beta chains from one sample, sequenced in a study of cytomegalovirus exposure and HLA in healthy donors. PCR primers comprised 60 Vbeta and 13 Jbeta primers. Measured with immunoSEQ multiplex PCR; TCRdb has only the in-frame clones, and not every one. The sample has approximately 98,000 clones; 74% are singletons. Sequenced input: PBMCs. The receptors were gathered from a male donor in good health and CMV-seronegative.

The CDR3 is CASSADREYGEQYF. The CDR3 DNA reads TGTGCCAGCAGTGCGGACAGGGAATACGGCGAGCAGTACTTC. The V and J genes are TRBV6-5 and TRBJ2-7, with 8 bases fitting TRBD1. Germline values: CDR1 MNHEY, CDR2 SVGAGI. There are 14 residues in the CDR3. V was pared by 5 bases and J by 6 bases, with 9 bases of the junction left unmatched.

The chain combines TRBV28 with TRBJ1-5, with D maybe TRBD1 (6 bases). The CDR3 sequence is 14 residues long. V was pared by 2 bases and J by 4 bases, with 9 bases between. Germline loops: CDR1 MDHEN, CDR2 SYDVKM. The CDR3 region is CASSLQGRNQPQHF. The DNA of the CDR3 is TGTGCCAGCAGTTTACAGGGGCGGAATCAGCCCCAGCATTTT. The full variable domain, in which reference TRBV28 and TRBJ1-5 provide the parts outside the CDR3, is DVKVTQSSRYLVKRTGEKVFLECVQDMDHENMFWYRQDPGLGLRLIYFSYDVKMKEKGDIPEGYSVSREKKERFSLILESASTNQTSMYLCASSLQGRNQPQHFGDGTRLSIL.

The rearrangement joins TRBV9 to TRBJ2-1, with 7 nucleotides matching TRBD2. Germline V gene lookup returns CDR1 SGDLS and CDR2 YYNGEE. This CDR3 region has 14 residues. V was clipped by 2 bases and J by 10 bases; unmatched bases: 9. CDR3 nucleotide sequence: TGTGCCAGCAGCGTCGGACTAGAGGATTGGGAGCAGTTCTTC. It specifies CASSVGLEDWEQFF.

The V gene is TRBV6-1, the J gene TRBJ2-5, with 13 bases matching TRBD2. The CDR3 contains 13 residues. V lost 6 bases, J lost 12 bases, and 7 bases stayed unmatched. The V gene's germline CDR1 is MNHNS and CDR2 SASEGT. CDR3 nucleotide sequence: TGTGCCAGCAGGCTACTAGCGGGAGGGCCCAAGTACTTC. Amino acids: CASRLLAGGPKYF.

The V call is TRBV7-2, the J call TRBJ2-7; 11 bases match TRBD2. J lost 3 bases, V lost 8 bases, and 3 bases had no gene match. The CDR3 sequence is 13 residues long. Germline V CDR1 and CDR2: SGHTA, FQGNSA. CDR3 protein: CASSGTSGYEQYF. DNA of the CDR3: TGTGCCAGCTCCGGGACTAGCGGCTACGAGCAGTACTTC.

This clone appeared a single time. The J gene is TRBJ1-2, the V gene TRBV19, with 7 nucleotides matching TRBD1. Germline V gene sequence: CDR1 LNHDA, CDR2 SQIVND (reference sequence). The CDR3 sequence is 11 residues long. Trimming cost V 11 bases and J 6 bases; bases outside gene matches: 6. The CDR3 nucleotides are TGTGCCTGTCAGGGGGTTAATGGCTACACCTTC. Its protein product is CACQGVNGYTF.

This sequence joins TRBV7-2 and TRBJ1-5; a possible D gene is TRBD1 (5 bases). In germline, CDR1 is SGHTA, CDR2 FQGNSA. V lost 1 base to trimming and J lost 6 bases, with 16 bases between them. CDR3 size: 16 residues. In nucleotides, the CDR3 is TGTGCCAGCAGCTTAGTCGGTGGGGGGGGTCGTCAGCCCCAGCATTTT. Its translation is CASSLVGGGGRQPQHF. The full variable domain, in which reference TRBV7-2 and TRBJ1-5 provide the parts outside the CDR3, is GAGVSQSPSNKVTEKGKDVELRCDPISGHTALYWYRQSLGQGLEFLIYFQGNSAPDKSGLPSDRFSAERTGGSVSTLTIQRTQQEDSAVYLCASSLVGGGGRQPQHFGDGTRLSIL.

The genes are TRBV9 and TRBJ1-1; 7 positions agree with TRBD1. The CDR3 covers 15 residues. Germline CDR1 reads SGDLS; CDR2 reads YYNGEE. Germline trimming cut 0 bases from V and 5 bases from J; bases unmatched to any gene: 7. CDR3 bases: TGTGCCAGCAGCGTAGTTGGTCAGGGGGTGACTGAAGCTTTCTTT. Translating it yields CASSVVGQGVTEAFF.

This clone was counted only a few times. The chain combines TRBV9 with TRBJ1-2; 9 nucleotides agree with TRBD1. Germline CDR1 is SGDLS and CDR2 is YYNGEE. The CDR3 spans 13 residues. J gave up 5 bases and V 6 bases, and 5 bases lay outside the gene matches. The CDR3 loop is CASTRDREYGYTF. The CDR3 DNA sequence: TGTGCCAGCACCCGGGACAGGGAATATGGCTACACCTTC. The full variable domain, rest sourced from reference TRBV9 and TRBJ1-2, is DSGVTQTPKHLITATGQRVTLRCSPRSGDLSVYWYQQSLDQGLQFLIQYYNGEERAKGNILERFSAQQFPDLHSELNLSSLELGDSALYFCASTRDREYGYTFGSGTRLTVV.